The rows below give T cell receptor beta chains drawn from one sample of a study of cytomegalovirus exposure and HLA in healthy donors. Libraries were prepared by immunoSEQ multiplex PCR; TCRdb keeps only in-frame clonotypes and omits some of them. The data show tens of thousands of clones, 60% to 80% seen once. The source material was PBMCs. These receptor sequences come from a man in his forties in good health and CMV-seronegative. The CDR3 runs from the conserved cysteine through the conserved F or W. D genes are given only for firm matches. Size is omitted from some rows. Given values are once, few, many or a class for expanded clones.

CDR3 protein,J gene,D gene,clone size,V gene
CASNGQTVYGYTF,TRBJ1-2,NA,NA,TRBV6-1
CASSPQSSYEQYF,TRBJ2-7,NA,few,TRBV19
CASSLGTGTTEAFF,TRBJ1-1,TRBD1,few,TRBV5-1
CASSSTGAGNTIYF,TRBJ1-3,TRBD1,NA,TRBV5-6
CASSLRHRGLAGRAGSQEQYF,TRBJ2-7,TRBD1,NA,TRBV27
CATSRPGAGDYEQYF,TRBJ2-7,NA,NA,TRBV15
CASSPFRESLYEQYF,TRBJ2-7,NA,few,TRBV11-2
CASSPPGQNSPLHF,TRBJ1-6,TRBD1,few,TRBV7-9
CASSSSTGGVYNEQFF,TRBJ2-1,TRBD1,NA,TRBV7-8
CASNKAGTGDTQYF,TRBJ2-3,NA,NA,TRBV4-1
CATSRILNMNSPLHF,TRBJ1-6,NA,NA,TRBV15
CASSLGLHEQYF,TRBJ2-7,NA,NA,TRBV13
CSVASGFNQPQHF,TRBJ1-5,NA,NA,TRBV29-1
CASSEFPGEANYGYTF,TRBJ1-2,NA,NA,TRBV7-9
CASKTQYSNQPQHF,TRBJ1-5,NA,NA,TRBV19